A single sample gave rise to the 27 T cell receptor beta chains below, sequenced in a study of T cell responses to AZD1222 COVID-19 vaccine. Profiling relied on immunoSEQ multiplex PCR, and the TCRdb table lists in-frame clones only, not all of them. Here the sample spans about 100,000 clones, about 89% being singletons. Specimen: peripheral blood, collected on day 0 of MenACWY control vaccination. The receptors come from an adult in good health.

CDR3 in DNA: TGTGCCAGCCGAGCCGGACAGTATAGCAATCAGCCCCAGCATTTT. Translating gives CASRAGQYSNQPQHF. The rearrangement uses TRBV28 and TRBJ1-5; maybe TRBD1 (6 bases). The germline V gene has CDR1 MDHEN and CDR2 SYDVKM. This CDR3 contains 15 residues. The V and J ends lost 8 bases and 0 bases respectively, with 14 bases between them.

The chain joins TRBV7-2 to TRBJ2-1, with 8 bases that match TRBD2. This CDR3 spans 15 amino acids. CDR1 SGHTA and CDR2 FQGNSA come from the germline V gene. The ends lost 6 bases at V and 6 bases at J; junction bases unmatched: 10. CDR3 sequence: CASRTREGNFNEQFF. The CDR3 bases are TGTGCCAGCAGAACCCGGGAGGGGAACTTCAATGAGCAGTTCTTC. Using reference TRBV7-2 and TRBJ2-1 for the parts outside the CDR3, the full variable domain is GAGVSQSPSNKVTEKGKDVELRCDPISGHTALYWYRQSLGQGLEFLIYFQGNSAPDKSGLPSDRFSAERTGGSVSTLTIQRTQQEDSAVYLCASRTREGNFNEQFFGPGTRLTVL.

This chain uses TRBV11-2 with TRBJ2-5, with 10 positions matching TRBD1. This CDR3 is 13 amino acids long. V lost 5 bases, J lost 5 bases, and 2 bases stayed unmatched. The V gene's germline CDR1 is SGHAT and CDR2 FQNNGV. As DNA, the CDR3 is TGTGCCAGCAGCCTGGGACAGGGGGAGACCCAGTACTTC. Translation: CASSLGQGETQYF.

This chain uses TRBV28 with TRBJ2-1; no reliable D call. Germline V lookup: CDR1 MDHEN, CDR2 SYDVKM. This CDR3 has 15 amino acids. V was trimmed by 7 bases and J by 0 bases, leaving 13 bases between them. CDR3 in amino acids: CASIGPVASYNEQFF. CDR3 DNA: TGTGCCAGCATTGGGCCAGTCGCCTCCTACAATGAGCAGTTCTTC.

In its sample, this clone was seen once. The chain joins TRBV6-5 to TRBJ1-2; D is undetermined. CDR3 length: 14 amino acids. Between the trimmed V and J ends, which lost 3 bases and 8 bases, there was a span of 16 bases. Germline V gene sequence: CDR1 MNHEY, CDR2 SVGAGI. CDR3 loop: CASSYGGRGEGYTF. In DNA, the CDR3 is TGTGCCAGCAGTTATGGAGGACGGGGTGAAGGCTACACCTTC.

V gene TRBV27 combines with J gene TRBJ2-2; no reliable D call. Deletions cut 7 bases from V and 7 bases from J, with 16 bases between. The CDR3 consists of 14 residues. The V gene's germline CDR1 is MNHEY and CDR2 SMNVEV (reference sequence). The DNA for the CDR3 is TGTGCCAGCACTTGGGCCGTACCAAACGGGGAGCTGTTTTTT. Encoded protein: CASTWAVPNGELFF.

V is TRBV7-2 and J is TRBJ1-1; D unresolved. V lost 5 bases and J lost 1, with 8 bases in between. The germline gives CDR1 SGHTA, CDR2 FQGNSA. This CDR3 region has 13 residues. The CDR3 protein is CASSIRWNTEAFF. CDR3 DNA: TGTGCCAGCAGCATTCGATGGAACACTGAAGCTTTCTTT. Looking up the rest from reference TRBV7-2 and TRBJ1-1 gives the full variable domain: GAGVSQSPSNKVTEKGKDVELRCDPISGHTALYWYRQSLGQGLEFLIYFQGNSAPDKSGLPSDRFSAERTGGSVSTLTIQRTQQEDSAVYLCASSIRWNTEAFFGQGTRLTVV.

The chain uses TRBV5-6 and TRBJ1-4, with a possible D match to TRBD1 (6 bases). V was trimmed by 0 bases and J by 4 bases, leaving 10 bases between them. CDR3 length: 15 residues. CDR1 is SGHDT, CDR2 YYEEEE, per germline. The CDR3 region has the DNA TGTGCCAGCAGCTTGGTTACAGGGATTAATGAAAAACTGTTTTTT. Translated, it gives CASSLVTGINEKLFF. The full variable domain, in which reference TRBV5-6 and TRBJ1-4 provide the parts outside the CDR3, is DAGVTQSPTHLIKTRGQQVTLRCSPKSGHDTVSWYQQALGQGPQFIFQYYEEEERQRGNFPDRFSGHQFPNYSSELNVNALLLGDSALYLCASSLVTGINEKLFFGSGTQLSVL.

The chain couples TRBV9 to TRBJ1-3; no reliable D call. The CDR3 extends over 13 amino acids. Trimming cost V 0 bases and J 0 bases, with 1 base left between them. Germline CDR1 is SGDLS and CDR2 is YYNGEE. CDR3 DNA: TGTGCCAGCAGCGTAGACTCTGGAAACACCATATATTTT. Its protein is CASSVDSGNTIYF.

The gene calls are TRBV9 and TRBJ2-7; 7 bases are a match to TRBD1. Unmatched junction bases numbered 11, after V lost 2 bases and J lost 12 bases. There are 13 residues in the CDR3. In germline, CDR1 is SGDLS, CDR2 YYNGEE. The CDR3 sequence: CASSVHDRAQAYF. The CDR3 DNA is TGTGCCAGCAGCGTTCACGACAGGGCTCAAGCGTACTTC.

The rearrangement uses TRBV28 and TRBJ1-6, with TRBD1 matching 12 bases. The germline V gene encodes CDR1 MDHEN and CDR2 SYDVKM. V lost 2 bases and J lost 8; bases outside the gene matches: 4. This CDR3 is 16 amino acids long. The CDR3 loop is CASSLGTGGLYSPLHF. CDR3 nucleotides: TGTGCCAGCAGTTTAGGGACAGGGGGCCTGTATTCACCCCTCCACTTT.

Here the CDR3 reads CASSRSATETQYF. DNA for the CDR3: TGTGCCAGCAGCAGAAGCGCGACAGAGACCCAGTACTTC. The chain combines TRBV7-2 with TRBJ2-5; unclear D gene. V gave up 5 bases and J gave up 4 bases, with 11 bases separating them. The CDR3 extends over 13 amino acids. Germline CDR1 and CDR2: SGHTA and FQGNSA.

This chain's CDR3 is CASSLIGGNQPQHF. The CDR3, as DNA: TGTGCCAGCAGCTTGATCGGTGGCAATCAGCCCCAGCATTTT. The chain has TRBV7-9 and TRBJ1-5; D not certain. CDR1 is SEHNR, CDR2 FQNEAQ, per germline (reference sequence). The V end was cut by 3 bases, the J end by 2 bases, with 8 bases between. The CDR3 is made up of 14 amino acids.

V usage is TRBV27 and J usage is TRBJ2-3; D uncertain. With 0 bases removed from V and 4 bases from J, the gap between germline ends came to 2 bases. The CDR3 runs 12 residues. Germline lookup yields CDR1 MNHEY and CDR2 SMNVEV (reference sequence). CDR3 sequence reads: CASSLSPDTQYF. DNA of the CDR3: TGTGCCAGCAGTTTATCCCCAGATACGCAGTATTTT.

The chain joins TRBV3-1 (or the pseudogene TRBV3-2) to TRBJ1-2; no firm D call. Germline V gene lookup returns CDR1 LGHDT and CDR2 YNNKEL (reference sequence). This CDR3 spans 13 amino acids. V was pared by 4 bases and J by 7 bases, with 13 bases between. The CDR3 nucleotides read TGTGCCAGCAGCCCGGATTGGTTTGGTGGCTACACCTTC. Its protein product is CASSPDWFGGYTF.

The V and J genes are TRBV6-1 and TRBJ1-5; D remains ambiguous. Trimming cost V 1 base and J 6 bases, with 19 bases left between them. From germline, CDR1 is MNHNS and CDR2 SASEGT. This CDR3 region has 17 residues. The CDR3 sequence is CASSEGPSRDRVQPQHF. The CDR3 nucleotides are TGTGCCAGCAGTGAAGGCCCCAGTAGGGATCGGGTTCAGCCCCAGCATTTT.

This clone was detected once. The rearrangement joins TRBV6-1 to TRBJ1-6; 8 nucleotides align to TRBD1. V was pared by 0 bases and J by 8 bases, with 3 bases of the junction left unmatched. The germline gives CDR1 MNHNS, CDR2 SASEGT. The CDR3 is 15 residues long. CDR3 sequence: CASSEAFRGHSPLHF. Here the CDR3 DNA reads TGTGCCAGCAGTGAAGCTTTCAGGGGGCATTCACCCCTCCACTTT.

This rearrangement joins TRBV11-1 to TRBJ2-2; 10 nucleotides match TRBD1. This CDR3 is built from 14 residues. The germline V gene encodes CDR1 SGHAT and CDR2 FQDESV (reference sequence). V dropped 4 bases and J dropped 4; count of bases not matched to a gene: 0. The CDR3 reads CASSWTGGTGELFF. DNA of the CDR3: TGTGCCAGCAGCTGGACAGGGGGCACCGGGGAGCTGTTTTTT.

The CDR3 region is CASSPDVYGYTF. DNA of the CDR3: TGCGCCAGCAGCCCGGACGTCTATGGCTACACCTTC. V usage is TRBV5-1 and J usage is TRBJ1-2; D is uncertain. Trimming cost V 4 bases and J 4 bases, with 8 bases left between them. The CDR3 consists of 12 residues. CDR1 and CDR2 (germline): SGHRS, YFSETQ. The variable domain in full, with the rest retrieved from reference TRBV5-1 and TRBJ1-2, is KAGVTQTPRYLIKTRGQQVTLSCSPISGHRSVSWYQQTPGQGLQFLFEYFSETQRNKGNFPGRFSGRQFSNSRSEMNVSTLELGDSALYLCASSPDVYGYTFGSGTRLTVV.

The chain links TRBV29-1 to TRBJ2-1; 7 nucleotides line up with TRBD1. CDR3 length equals 13 residues. V was clipped by 8 bases and J by 8 bases; unmatched bases: 12. The germline gives CDR1 SQVTM, CDR2 ANQGSEA. The CDR3 region is CSSRDRLSDEQFF. For the CDR3, the DNA is TGCAGCTCCCGGGACAGACTCTCGGATGAGCAGTTCTTC.

This chain connects TRBV5-1 to TRBJ2-2; TRBD1 or TRBD2 may be the D gene (5 bases each). In germline, CDR1 is SGHRS, CDR2 YFSETQ. CDR3 length equals 16 residues. V dropped 0 bases and J dropped 0 bases, with 9 bases sitting between them. The CDR3 coding sequence is TGCGCCAGCAGCTTGGCGGGGCCCGCGAACACCGGGGAGCTGTTTTTT. It codes for CASSLAGPANTGELFF.

This chain uses TRBV19 with TRBJ2-7, with D tentatively TRBD1 (7 bases). Deletions cut 3 bases from V and 7 bases from J, with 16 bases between. CDR1 and CDR2 (germline): LNHDA, SQIVND (reference sequence). The length of the CDR3 is 14 residues. The DNA for the CDR3 is TGTGCCAGTAGTATTCGCAGGGGGGCGGGAGAGCAGTACTTC. It codes for CASSIRRGAGEQYF.

The chain employs TRBV7-3 and TRBJ2-3; D not certain. The CDR3 has 14 amino acids. The V end lost 1 base, the J end lost 1 base, and 6 bases lay between the germline ends. Per the germline V gene, CDR1 is SGHTA and CDR2 is FQGTGA. Here the CDR3 DNA reads TGTGCCAGCAGCTTAAGTGGAGGCACAGATACGCAGTATTTT. The encoded protein is CASSLSGGTDTQYF.

In DNA form, the CDR3 reads TGCGCCAGCAGCCAATCACAGGGTAGCAATCAGCCCCAGCATTTT. It encodes CASSQSQGSNQPQHF. The V and J genes are TRBV4-3 and TRBJ1-5; perhaps TRBD1 as D (6 bases). Germline CDR1 reads LGHNA; CDR2 reads YSLEER. The germline V and J ends were trimmed by 2 bases and 0 bases, with 8 bases remaining between them. CDR3 length equals 15 residues.

The chain carries TRBV2 and TRBJ1-4, with D possibly being TRBD1 (5 bases). The CDR3 runs to 13 residues. Per the germline V gene, CDR1 is SNHLY and CDR2 is FYNNEI. The V end was cut by 8 bases, the J end by 8 bases, with 15 bases between. In DNA, the CDR3 is TGTGCCAGCGCGGCAGGGATGGGGGAAAAACTGTTTTTT. Encoded protein: CASAAGMGEKLFF.

The rearrangement uses TRBV5-1 and TRBJ2-7; 8 nucleotides agree with TRBD1. The CDR3 runs to 14 residues. After removal of 4 bases from V and 5 bases from J, the junction contained 8 bases not matched to a gene. The V gene's germline CDR1 is SGHRS and CDR2 YFSETQ. CDR3 in amino acids: CASSLGQGLHEQYF. In DNA, the CDR3 is TGCGCCAGCAGCCTAGGACAGGGATTACACGAGCAGTACTTC.

This clone has more than one count but fewer than ten. The chain uses TRBV28 and TRBJ2-5, with TRBD2 matching over 8 bases. V gave up 6 bases and J gave up 2 bases; unmatched junction bases: 8. Per the germline V gene, CDR1 is MDHEN and CDR2 is SYDVKM. The CDR3 covers 15 residues. CDR3 region: CASRILADKQETQYF. In nucleotides, the CDR3 is TGTGCCAGCAGGATACTAGCGGATAAACAAGAGACCCAGTACTTC.